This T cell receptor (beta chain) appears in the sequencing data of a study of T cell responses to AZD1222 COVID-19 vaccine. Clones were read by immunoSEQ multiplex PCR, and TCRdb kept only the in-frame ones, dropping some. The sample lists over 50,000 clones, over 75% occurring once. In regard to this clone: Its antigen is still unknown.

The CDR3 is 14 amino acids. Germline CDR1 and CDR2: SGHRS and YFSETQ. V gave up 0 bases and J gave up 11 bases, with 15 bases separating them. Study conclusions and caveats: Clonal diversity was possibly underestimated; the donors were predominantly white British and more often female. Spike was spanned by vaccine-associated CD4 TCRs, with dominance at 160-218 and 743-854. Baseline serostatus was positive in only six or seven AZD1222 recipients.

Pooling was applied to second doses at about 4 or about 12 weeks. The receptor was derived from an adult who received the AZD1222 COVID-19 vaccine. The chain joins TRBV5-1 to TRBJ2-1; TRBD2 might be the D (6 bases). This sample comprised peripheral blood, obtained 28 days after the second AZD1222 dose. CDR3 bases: TGCGCCAGCAGCTTGGCCAGAGGCGGGGATAAGCAGTTCTTC. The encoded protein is CASSLARGGDKQFF.